A selection of T cell receptor beta chains follows, all from one sample in a study of shared clonotypes between healthy human individuals. The protocol was immunoSEQ multiplex PCR, while the TCRdb copy is restricted to in-frame clones and leaves out a portion. Altogether around 2.5 million clones are present, 90% to 95% being singletons, with the ten largest covering more than 0.35%. The specimen was naive CD4+ T cells from PBMCs. The receptors were sampled from a young man in good health. Some clones in this sample may be carry-over from other donors' samples. Both conserved end residues are part of each CDR3. Fields, in order: V gene, clone size, J gene, CDR3 length, D gene, CDR3 DNA, CDR3 protein. A D gene is named only where the DNA matches it firmly. Size tells how often a clone was seen (once, few, many) or the class of an expanded clone, and some rows leave it out.

V gene: TRBV7-9
clone size: -
J gene: TRBJ1-2
CDR3 length: 14
D gene: -
CDR3 DNA: TGTGCCAGCAGCTTATCCCTCCAAGGCAATGGCTACACCTTC
CDR3 protein: CASSLSLQGNGYTF

V gene: TRBV19
clone size: -
J gene: TRBJ2-5
CDR3 length: 16
D gene: TRBD2
CDR3 DNA: TGTGCCAGTAGTATCGTTAGCGGGGGGATGCAAGAGACCCAGTACTTC
CDR3 protein: CASSIVSGGMQETQYF

V gene: TRBV9
clone size: -
J gene: TRBJ2-7
CDR3 length: 14
D gene: TRBD1
CDR3 DNA: TGTGCCAGCAGCCCTCGACAGGGGCCCTACGAGCAGTACTTC
CDR3 protein: CASSPRQGPYEQYF

V gene: TRBV27
clone size: -
J gene: TRBJ2-2
CDR3 length: 17
D gene: TRBD2
CDR3 DNA: TGTGCCAGCAGTCGCGGGACTAGCGGGAGTCCGATCGGGGAGCTGTTTTTT
CDR3 protein: CASSRGTSGSPIGELFF

V gene: TRBV2
clone size: -
J gene: TRBJ2-1
CDR3 length: 16
D gene: TRBD2
CDR3 DNA: TGTGCCAGCACCTTGACTAGCGGGAGGCAAAAGGATGAGCAGTTCTTC
CDR3 protein: CASTLTSGRQKDEQFF

V gene: TRBV27
clone size: -
J gene: TRBJ1-1
CDR3 length: 16
D gene: -
CDR3 DNA: TGTGCCAGCAGTACATTTAAAGGCAGGACAACCGGGCAAGCTTTCTTT
CDR3 protein: CASSTFKGRTTGQAFF

V gene: TRBV6-1
clone size: few
J gene: TRBJ1-5
CDR3 length: 13
D gene: -
CDR3 DNA: TGTGCCAGCAGGGTCACATCGGATCAGCCCCAGCATTTT
CDR3 protein: CASRVTSDQPQHF

V gene: TRBV11-2
clone size: -
J gene: TRBJ2-1
CDR3 length: 11
D gene: -
CDR3 DNA: TGTGCCAGCAGCCGAATGGGAGGGCAGTTCTTC
CDR3 protein: CASSRMGGQFF

V gene: TRBV19
clone size: once
J gene: TRBJ2-7
CDR3 length: 16
D gene: TRBD1
CDR3 DNA: TGTGCCAGTAGTCGGGGCGCGGCAGGGGGTAACTACGAGCAGTACTTC
CDR3 protein: CASSRGAAGGNYEQYF

V gene: TRBV9
clone size: -
J gene: TRBJ1-2
CDR3 length: 14
D gene: -
CDR3 DNA: TGTGCCAGCAGCGTAGACGGACTTAACTATGGCTACACCTTC
CDR3 protein: CASSVDGLNYGYTF

V gene: TRBV7-3
clone size: once
J gene: TRBJ2-2
CDR3 length: 13
D gene: -
CDR3 DNA: TGTGCCAGCAGCCGCGTGGGCGCCGGGGAGCTGTTTTTT
CDR3 protein: CASSRVGAGELFF

V gene: TRBV11-3
clone size: -
J gene: TRBJ2-7
CDR3 length: 13
D gene: -
CDR3 DNA: TGTGCCAGCAGCTTAGGCGGGTTCGCCGAGCAGTACTTC
CDR3 protein: CASSLGGFAEQYF

V gene: TRBV6-5
clone size: -
J gene: TRBJ1-1
CDR3 length: 12
D gene: -
CDR3 DNA: TGTGCCAGCAGGCTTGGGCAATCTGAAGCTTTCTTT
CDR3 protein: CASRLGQSEAFF

V gene: TRBV28
clone size: -
J gene: TRBJ1-4
CDR3 length: 16
D gene: -
CDR3 DNA: TGTGCCAGCAGTTTTAGGGTCCGGCGGTATAATGAAAAACTGTTTTTT
CDR3 protein: CASSFRVRRYNEKLFF

V gene: TRBV6-6
clone size: -
J gene: TRBJ1-3
CDR3 length: 13
D gene: -
CDR3 DNA: TGTGCCACAAAGGTGGGGAGTGGAAACACCATATATTTT
CDR3 protein: CATKVGSGNTIYF

V gene: TRBV5-6
clone size: -
J gene: TRBJ2-7
CDR3 length: 16
D gene: TRBD1
CDR3 DNA: TGTGCCAGCAGCTTGGACAGGGGGCAAATGGCCCTCGAGCAGTACTTC
CDR3 protein: CASSLDRGQMALEQYF

V gene: TRBV5-1
clone size: -
J gene: TRBJ2-1
CDR3 length: 13
D gene: -
CDR3 DNA: TGCGCCAGCAGCTTGGGTGGGCCCAATGAGCAGTTCTTC
CDR3 protein: CASSLGGPNEQFF

V gene: TRBV4-2
clone size: -
J gene: TRBJ2-7
CDR3 length: 15
D gene: -
CDR3 DNA: TGTGCCAGCAGCCAAGCTCTAGAGATACTCTACGAGCAGTACTTC
CDR3 protein: CASSQALEILYEQYF

V gene: TRBV5-6
clone size: once
J gene: TRBJ2-5
CDR3 length: 14
D gene: -
CDR3 DNA: TGTGCCAGCAGCAACGACTCTCGTATAAAGACCCAGTACTTC
CDR3 protein: CASSNDSRIKTQYF

V gene: TRBV5-1
clone size: -
J gene: TRBJ2-1
CDR3 length: 17
D gene: TRBD2
CDR3 DNA: TGCGCCAGCAGCTCGGGATCTAGCGGGGTCTCCTACAATGAGCAGTTCTTC
CDR3 protein: CASSSGSSGVSYNEQFF